This T cell receptor (beta chain) appears in the sequencing data of a study of glioma-infiltrating T cells. Study results and limitations: Tissue-blood divergence was below expectation in non-neoplastic patients, above in gliomas. Tissue and blood shared very few CDR3 sequences.

The iRepertoire nested amplicon-rescue multiplex PCR amplified TCR alpha and beta CDR3s from RNA. One-step reverse transcription and amplification started from about 100-400 ng of tissue mRNA or PBMC total RNA. Each CDR3 protein is one row after TCRdb ran MiXCR on the multiplex PCR reads. The table records 95,000 to 150,000 distinct CDR3 sequences, about 23% of them present only once. This clonotype was observed many times. Its antigen is unidentified. The V segment lost 5 bases and the J segment 5 bases; nucleotides outside the gene matches: 4. Germline CDR1 reads LNHDA; CDR2 reads SQIVND (reference sequence). The length of the CDR3 is 13 residues.

This receptor was taken from a human donor with low-grade glioma or glioblastoma, undergoing nonglioma brain surgery, or in good health (not recorded which). Material: glioma tissue, nonneoplastic brain tissue, or PBMCs (not recorded which). The gene calls are TRBV19 and TRBJ2-7, with TRBD2 identical over 9 bases. CDR3 loop: CASSPGLANEQYF. The CDR3 coding sequence is TGTGCCAGTAGTCCGGGACTAGCAAACGAGCAGTACTTC.